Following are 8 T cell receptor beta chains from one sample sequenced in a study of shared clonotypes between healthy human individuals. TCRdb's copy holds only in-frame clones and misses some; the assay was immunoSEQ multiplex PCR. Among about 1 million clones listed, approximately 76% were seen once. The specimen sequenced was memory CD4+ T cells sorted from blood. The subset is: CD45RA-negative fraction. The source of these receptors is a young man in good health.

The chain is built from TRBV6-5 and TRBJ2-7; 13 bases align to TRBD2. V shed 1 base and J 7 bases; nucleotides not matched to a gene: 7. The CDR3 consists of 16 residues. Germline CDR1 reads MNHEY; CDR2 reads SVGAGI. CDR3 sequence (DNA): TGTGCCAGCAGTTACTTACTAGCGGGAGGGCCGAGGGAGCAGTACTTC. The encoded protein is CASSYLLAGGPREQYF.

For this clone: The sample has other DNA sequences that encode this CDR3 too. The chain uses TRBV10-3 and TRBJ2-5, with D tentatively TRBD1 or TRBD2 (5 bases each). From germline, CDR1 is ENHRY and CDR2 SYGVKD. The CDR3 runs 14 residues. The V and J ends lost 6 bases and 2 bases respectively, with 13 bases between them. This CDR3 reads CAISERGAQETQYF. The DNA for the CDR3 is TGTGCCATCAGCGAGAGAGGGGCGCAAGAGACCCAGTACTTC.

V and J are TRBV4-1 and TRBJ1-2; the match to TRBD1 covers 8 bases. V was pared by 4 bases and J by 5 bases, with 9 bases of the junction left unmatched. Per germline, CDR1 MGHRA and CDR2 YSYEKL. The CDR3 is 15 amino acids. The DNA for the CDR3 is TGCGCCAGCAGCCTAGAAGGACAGGGCGGATATGGCTACACCTTC. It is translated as CASSLEGQGGYGYTF.

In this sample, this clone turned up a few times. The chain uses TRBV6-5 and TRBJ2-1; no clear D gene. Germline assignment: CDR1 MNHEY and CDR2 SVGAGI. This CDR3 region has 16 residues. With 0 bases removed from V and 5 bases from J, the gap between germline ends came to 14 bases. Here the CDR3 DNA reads TGTGCCAGCAGTTACTCGGGCGGCCTTGGTAACAATGAGCAGTTCTTC. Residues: CASSYSGGLGNNEQFF.

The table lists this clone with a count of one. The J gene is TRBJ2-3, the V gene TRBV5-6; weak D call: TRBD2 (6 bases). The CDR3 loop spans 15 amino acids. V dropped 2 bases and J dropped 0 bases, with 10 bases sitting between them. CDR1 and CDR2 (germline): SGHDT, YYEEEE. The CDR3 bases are TGTGCCAGCAGCTTAGCGGCGGGAAGCACAGATACGCAGTATTTT. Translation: CASSLAAGSTDTQYF.

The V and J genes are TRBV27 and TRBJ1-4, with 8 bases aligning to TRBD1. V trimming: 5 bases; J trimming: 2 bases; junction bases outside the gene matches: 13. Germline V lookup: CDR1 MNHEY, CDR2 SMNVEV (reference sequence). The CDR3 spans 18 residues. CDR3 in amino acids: CASSRRTGRGPTNEKLFF. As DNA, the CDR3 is TGTGCCAGCAGTCGGCGGACAGGGCGGGGACCGACTAATGAAAAACTGTTTTTT.

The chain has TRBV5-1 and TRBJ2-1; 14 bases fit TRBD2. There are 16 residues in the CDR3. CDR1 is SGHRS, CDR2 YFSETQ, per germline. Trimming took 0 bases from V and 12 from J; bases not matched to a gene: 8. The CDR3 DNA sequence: TGCGCCAGCAGCTTGGCGGGACTAGCGGGGGCCACCGTGCAGTTCTTC. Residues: CASSLAGLAGATVQFF.

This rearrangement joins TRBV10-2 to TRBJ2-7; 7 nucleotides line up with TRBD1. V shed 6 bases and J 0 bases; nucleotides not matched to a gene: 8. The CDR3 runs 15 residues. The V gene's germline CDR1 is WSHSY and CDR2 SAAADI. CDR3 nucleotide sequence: TGCGCCAGCAGAGCCGGGACAGCGAGCTCCTACGAGCAGTACTTC. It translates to CASRAGTASSYEQYF.